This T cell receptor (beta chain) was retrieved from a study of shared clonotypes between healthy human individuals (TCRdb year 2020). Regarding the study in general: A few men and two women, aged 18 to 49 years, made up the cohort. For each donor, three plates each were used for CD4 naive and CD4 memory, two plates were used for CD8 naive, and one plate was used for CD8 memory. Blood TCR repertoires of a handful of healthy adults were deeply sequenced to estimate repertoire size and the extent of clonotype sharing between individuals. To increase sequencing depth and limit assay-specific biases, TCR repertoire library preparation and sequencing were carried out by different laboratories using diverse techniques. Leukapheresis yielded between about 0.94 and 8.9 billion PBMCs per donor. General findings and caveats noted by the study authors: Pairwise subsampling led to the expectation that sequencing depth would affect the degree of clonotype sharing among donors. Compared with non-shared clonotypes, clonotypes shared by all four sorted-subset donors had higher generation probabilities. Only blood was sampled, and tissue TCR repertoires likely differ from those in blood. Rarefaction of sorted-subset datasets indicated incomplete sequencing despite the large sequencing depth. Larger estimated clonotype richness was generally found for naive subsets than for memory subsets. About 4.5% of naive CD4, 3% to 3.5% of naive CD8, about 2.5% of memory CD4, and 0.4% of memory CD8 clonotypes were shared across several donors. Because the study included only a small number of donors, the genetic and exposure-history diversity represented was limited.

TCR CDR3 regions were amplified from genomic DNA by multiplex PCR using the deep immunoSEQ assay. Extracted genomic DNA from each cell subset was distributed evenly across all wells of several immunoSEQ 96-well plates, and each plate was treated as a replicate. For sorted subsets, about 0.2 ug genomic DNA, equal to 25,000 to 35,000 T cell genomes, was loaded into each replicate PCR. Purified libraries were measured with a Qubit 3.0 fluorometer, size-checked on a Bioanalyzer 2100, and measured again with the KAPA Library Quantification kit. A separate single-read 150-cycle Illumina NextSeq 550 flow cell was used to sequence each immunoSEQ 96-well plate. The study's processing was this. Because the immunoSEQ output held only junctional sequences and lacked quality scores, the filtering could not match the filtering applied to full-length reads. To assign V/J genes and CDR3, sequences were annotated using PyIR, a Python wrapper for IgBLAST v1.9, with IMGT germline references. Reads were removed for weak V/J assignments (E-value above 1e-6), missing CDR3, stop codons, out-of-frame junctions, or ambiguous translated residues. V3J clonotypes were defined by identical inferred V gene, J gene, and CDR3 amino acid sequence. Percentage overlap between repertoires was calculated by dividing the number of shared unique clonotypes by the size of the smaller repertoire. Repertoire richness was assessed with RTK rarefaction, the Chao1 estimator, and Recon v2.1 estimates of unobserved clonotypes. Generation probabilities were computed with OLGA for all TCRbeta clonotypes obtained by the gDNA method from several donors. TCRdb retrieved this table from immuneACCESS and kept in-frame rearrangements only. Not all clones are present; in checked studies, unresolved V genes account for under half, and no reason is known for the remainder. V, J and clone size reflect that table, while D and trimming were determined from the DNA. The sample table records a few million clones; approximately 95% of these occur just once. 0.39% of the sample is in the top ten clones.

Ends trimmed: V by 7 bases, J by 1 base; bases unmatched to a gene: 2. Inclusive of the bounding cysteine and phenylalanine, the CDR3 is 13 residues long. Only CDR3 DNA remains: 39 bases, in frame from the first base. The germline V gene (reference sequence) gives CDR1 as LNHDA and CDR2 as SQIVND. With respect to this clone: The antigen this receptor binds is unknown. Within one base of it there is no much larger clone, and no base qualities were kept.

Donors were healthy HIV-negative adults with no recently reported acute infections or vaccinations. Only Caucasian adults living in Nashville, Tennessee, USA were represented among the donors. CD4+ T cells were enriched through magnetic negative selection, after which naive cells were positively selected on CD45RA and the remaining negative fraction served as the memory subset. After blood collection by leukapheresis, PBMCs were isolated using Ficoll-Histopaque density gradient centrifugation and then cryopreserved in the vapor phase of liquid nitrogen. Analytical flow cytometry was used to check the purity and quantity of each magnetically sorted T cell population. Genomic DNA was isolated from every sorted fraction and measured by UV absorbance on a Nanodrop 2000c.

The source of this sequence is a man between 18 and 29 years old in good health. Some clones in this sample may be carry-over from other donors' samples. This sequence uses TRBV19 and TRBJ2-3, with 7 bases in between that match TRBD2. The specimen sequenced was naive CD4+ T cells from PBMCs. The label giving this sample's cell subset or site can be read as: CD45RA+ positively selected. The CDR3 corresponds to CASIAGGTDTQYF. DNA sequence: TGTGCCAGTATCGCGGGGGGCACAGATACGCAGTATTTT.